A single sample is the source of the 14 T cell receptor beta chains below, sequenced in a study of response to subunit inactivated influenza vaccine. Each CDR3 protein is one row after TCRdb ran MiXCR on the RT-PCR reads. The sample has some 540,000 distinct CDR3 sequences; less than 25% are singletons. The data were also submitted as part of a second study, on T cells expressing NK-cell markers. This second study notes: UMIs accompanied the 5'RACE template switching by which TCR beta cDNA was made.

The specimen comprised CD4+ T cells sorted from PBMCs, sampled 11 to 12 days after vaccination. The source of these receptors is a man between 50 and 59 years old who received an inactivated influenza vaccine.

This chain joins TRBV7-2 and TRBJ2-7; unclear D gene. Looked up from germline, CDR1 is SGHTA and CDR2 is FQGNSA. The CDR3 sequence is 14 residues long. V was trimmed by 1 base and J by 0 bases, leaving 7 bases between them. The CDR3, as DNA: TGTGCCAGCAGCTTAGTGAAGGCCTCCTACGAGCAGTACTTC. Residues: CASSLVKASYEQYF.

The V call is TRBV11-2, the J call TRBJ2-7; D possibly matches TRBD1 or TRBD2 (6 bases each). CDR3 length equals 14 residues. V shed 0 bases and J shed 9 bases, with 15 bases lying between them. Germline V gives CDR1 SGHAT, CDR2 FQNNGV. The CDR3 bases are TGTGCCAGCAGCTTAGATCGGAAGGGGGGCTGGCAGTACTTC. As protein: CASSLDRKGGWQYF.

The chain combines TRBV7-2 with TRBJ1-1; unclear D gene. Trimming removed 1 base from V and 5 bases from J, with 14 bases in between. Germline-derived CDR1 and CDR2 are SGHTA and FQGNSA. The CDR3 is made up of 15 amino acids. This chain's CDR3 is CASSLERYSGTEAFF. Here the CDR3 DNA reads TGTGCCAGCAGCTTAGAGAGGTATAGTGGGACTGAAGCTTTCTTT.

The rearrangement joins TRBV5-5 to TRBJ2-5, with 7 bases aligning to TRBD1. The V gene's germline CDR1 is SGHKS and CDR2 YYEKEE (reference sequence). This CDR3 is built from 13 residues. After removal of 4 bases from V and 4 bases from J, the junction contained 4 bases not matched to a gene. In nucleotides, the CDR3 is TGTGCCAGCAGCCAGGGACAGCCAGAGACCCAGTACTTC. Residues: CASSQGQPETQYF.

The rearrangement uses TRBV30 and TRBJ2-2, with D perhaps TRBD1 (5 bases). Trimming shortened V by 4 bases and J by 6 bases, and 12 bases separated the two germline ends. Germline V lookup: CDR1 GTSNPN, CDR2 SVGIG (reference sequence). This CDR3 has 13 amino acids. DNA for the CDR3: TGTGCCTGGAACCCAGGGTTGGCCGGGGAGCTGTTTTTT. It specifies CAWNPGLAGELFF. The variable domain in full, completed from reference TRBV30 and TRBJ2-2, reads SQTIHQWPATLVQPVGSPLSLECTVEGTSNPNLYWYRQAAGRGLQLLFYSVGIGQISSEVPQNLSASRPQDRQFILSSKKLLLSDSGFYLCAWNPGLAGELFFGEGSRLTVL.

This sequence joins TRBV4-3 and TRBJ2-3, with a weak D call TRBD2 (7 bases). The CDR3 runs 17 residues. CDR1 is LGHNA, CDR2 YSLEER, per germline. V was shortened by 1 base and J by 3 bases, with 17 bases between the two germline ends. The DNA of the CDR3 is TGCGCCAGCAGCCAAGGTCACGGGGGGCCCGGAACAGATACGCAGTATTTT. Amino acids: CASSQGHGGPGTDTQYF.

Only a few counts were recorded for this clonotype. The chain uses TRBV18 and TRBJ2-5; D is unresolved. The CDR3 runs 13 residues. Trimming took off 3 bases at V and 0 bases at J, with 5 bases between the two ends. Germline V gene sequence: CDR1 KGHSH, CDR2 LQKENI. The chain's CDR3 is CASSPSYQETQYF. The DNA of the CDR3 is TGTGCCAGCTCACCCTCGTACCAAGAGACCCAGTACTTC.

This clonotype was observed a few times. CDR3 DNA: TGTGCCAGCAGTTCGGCAGGGGTTAATGAGCAGTTCTTC. Its protein product is CASSSAGVNEQFF. This sequence joins TRBV2 and TRBJ2-1; a weak D match, TRBD1 (6 bases). Germline V lookup: CDR1 SNHLY, CDR2 FYNNEI. The CDR3 consists of 13 residues. V dropped 5 bases and J dropped 7 bases, with 12 bases sitting between them.

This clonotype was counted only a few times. The CDR3 is CASSRGLETQYF. Written as DNA, the CDR3 is TGTGCCAGCAGCAGGGGGCTAGAGACCCAGTACTTC. The chain links TRBV7-2 to TRBJ2-5; 7 bases are a match to TRBD1. The CDR3 extends over 12 amino acids. CDR1 is SGHTA and CDR2 is FQGNSA in the germline V gene. V was pared by 5 bases and J by 4 bases, with 1 base of the junction left unmatched.

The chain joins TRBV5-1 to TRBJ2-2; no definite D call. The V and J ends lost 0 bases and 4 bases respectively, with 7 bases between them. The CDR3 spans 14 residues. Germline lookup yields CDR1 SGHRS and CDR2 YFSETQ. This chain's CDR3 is CASSLALSTGELFF. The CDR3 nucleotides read TGCGCCAGCAGCTTGGCACTGTCCACCGGGGAGCTGTTTTTT.

The CDR3: CASSYGPGGGEETQYF. The CDR3 DNA follows: TGTGCCAGCAGTTACGGCCCAGGGGGCGGGGAAGAGACCCAGTACTTC. The chain combines TRBV6-2 or TRBV6-3 with TRBJ2-5; 8 bases are shared with TRBD1. Germline V gene sequence: CDR1 MNHEY, CDR2 SVGEGT. The V segment lost 2 bases and the J segment 3 bases; nucleotides outside the gene matches: 8. The length of the CDR3 is 16 residues.

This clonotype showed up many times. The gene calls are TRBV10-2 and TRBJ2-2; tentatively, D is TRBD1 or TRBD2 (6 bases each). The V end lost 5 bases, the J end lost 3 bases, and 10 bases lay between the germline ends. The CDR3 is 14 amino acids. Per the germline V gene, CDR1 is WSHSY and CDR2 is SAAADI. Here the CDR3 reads CASSTGADTGELFF. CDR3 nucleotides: TGCGCCAGCAGTACGGGGGCGGACACCGGGGAGCTGTTTTTT.

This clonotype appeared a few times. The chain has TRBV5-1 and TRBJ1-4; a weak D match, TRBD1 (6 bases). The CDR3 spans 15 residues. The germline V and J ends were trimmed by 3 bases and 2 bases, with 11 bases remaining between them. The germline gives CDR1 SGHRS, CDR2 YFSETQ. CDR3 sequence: CASSSSGATNEKLFF. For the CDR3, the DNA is TGCGCCAGCAGCTCCTCAGGGGCCACTAATGAAAAACTGTTTTTT.

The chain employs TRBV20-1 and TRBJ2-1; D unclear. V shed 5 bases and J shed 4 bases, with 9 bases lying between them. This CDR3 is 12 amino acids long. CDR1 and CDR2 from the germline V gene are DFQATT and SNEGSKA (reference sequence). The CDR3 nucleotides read TGCAGTGCTCTACGCCGGTACAATGAGCAGTTCTTC. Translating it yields CSALRRYNEQFF.